A single T cell receptor (beta chain) is shown here with its context. The CDR3 runs 17 residues. Losses at the gene ends were 6 bases for V and 7 bases for J; bases not matched to a gene: 21. The germline V gene encodes CDR1 KGHSH and CDR2 LQKENI. This record comes from a study of preoperative IRX-2 immunotherapy in early breast cancer. Repertoires were generated with immunoSEQ multiplex PCR, while TCRdb's copy carries only in-frame clones and drops some. The sample has under 11,000 clones, 65% to 90% seen once. Indicated treatment: preoperative locoregional IRX-2 cytokine immunotherapy. Samples came from a phase Ib trial of preoperative locoregional IRX-2 cytokine immunotherapy.

The receptor comes from a human donor with breast cancer. The sequencing used lymph node tissue, collected before IRX-2 immunotherapy. The chain uses TRBV18 and TRBJ2-7, with TRBD1 matching 7 bases. The CDR3 reads CASSQGDRRTLRGEQYF. CDR3 in DNA: TGTGCCAGCTCCCAGGGGGACAGAAGAACACTAAGGGGAGAGCAGTACTTC.